Reported below is one TCR beta chain. The antigen is not known. This CDR3 spans 14 amino acids. Germline V lookup: CDR1 MNHEY, CDR2 SVGAGI. The V gene lost 7 bases and the J gene lost 0 bases, with 12 bases spanning the gap. This record comes from a study of shared clonotypes between healthy human individuals. General observations from the study: Sample collection involved blood only; tissue repertoires are likely different.

Using immunoSEQ multiplex PCR, the repertoire was profiled, and TCRdb retains in-frame clones only, with some absent. The data hold over 400,000 clones, with about 96% observed a single time. Sequences were obtained from naive CD4+ T cells sorted from blood. Subset given: CD45RA+ positively selected. V gene TRBV6-5 combines with J gene TRBJ2-5, with D uncertain. This TCR came from a woman aged 30 to 39 in good health. CDR3 sequence reads: CASKPRPHQETQYF. Here the CDR3 DNA reads TGTGCCAGCAAGCCCAGGCCTCACCAAGAGACCCAGTACTTC.